This TCR beta chain was sequenced during a study of T cell responses to AZD1222 COVID-19 vaccine. Study findings and constraints: AZD1222 recipients seropositive at baseline numbered only 6 or 7. Across the whole spike, CD4 TCRs peaked at regions 160-218 and 743-854. Two AZD1222 doses significantly raised spike-specific TCR breadth and depth over controls. In a largely white British group with more females than males, clonal diversity was possibly underestimated.

Produced via immunoSEQ multiplex PCR; TCRdb's table is partial and in-frame only. The sample yields about 180,000 clones, more than 80% seen once. As concerns this clone: Its antigen remains unidentified.

J lost 6 bases, V lost 6 bases, and 4 bases had no gene match. Germline V gene data show CDR1 as SGHRS and CDR2 as YFSETQ. The CDR3 sequence is 13 residues long. The clonotype was recovered from an adult in good health. Sequenced here: peripheral blood, sampled on day 0 of AZD1222 vaccination. This sequence joins TRBV5-1 and TRBJ2-3; 10 bases map to TRBD2. The CDR3 region has the DNA TGCGCCAGCACTCTAGCGGGGGCGGATACGCAGTATTTT. Encoded protein: CASTLAGADTQYF. Supplemented by reference TRBV5-1 and TRBJ2-3, the full variable domain reads KAGVTQTPRYLIKTRGQQVTLSCSPISGHRSVSWYQQTPGQGLQFLFEYFSETQRNKGNFPGRFSGRQFSNSRSEMNVSTLELGDSALYLCASTLAGADTQYFGPGTRLTVL.